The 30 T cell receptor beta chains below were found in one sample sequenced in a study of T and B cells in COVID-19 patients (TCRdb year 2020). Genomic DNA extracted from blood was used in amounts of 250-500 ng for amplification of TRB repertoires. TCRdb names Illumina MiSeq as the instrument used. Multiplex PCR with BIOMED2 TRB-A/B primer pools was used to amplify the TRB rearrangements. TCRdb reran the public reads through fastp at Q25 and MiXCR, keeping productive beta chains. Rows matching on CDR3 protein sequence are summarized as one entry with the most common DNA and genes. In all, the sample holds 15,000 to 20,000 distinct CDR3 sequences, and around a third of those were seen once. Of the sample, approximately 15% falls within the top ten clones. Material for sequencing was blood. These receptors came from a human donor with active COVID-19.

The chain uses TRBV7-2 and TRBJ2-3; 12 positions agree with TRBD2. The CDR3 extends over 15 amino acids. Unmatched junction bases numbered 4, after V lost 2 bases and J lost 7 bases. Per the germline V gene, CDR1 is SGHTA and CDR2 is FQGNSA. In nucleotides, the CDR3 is TGTGCCAGCAGCTTAACTAGCGGGGGGTCATATACGCAGTATTTT. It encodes CASSLTSGGSYTQYF.

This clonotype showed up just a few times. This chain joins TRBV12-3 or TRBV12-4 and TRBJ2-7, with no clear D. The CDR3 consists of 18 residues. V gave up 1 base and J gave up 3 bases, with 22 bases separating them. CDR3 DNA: TGTGCCAGCAGTTTAGAGTCTTTTTTTTCGGTCAGCTTCTACGAGCAGTACTTC. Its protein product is CASSLESFFSVSFYEQYF.

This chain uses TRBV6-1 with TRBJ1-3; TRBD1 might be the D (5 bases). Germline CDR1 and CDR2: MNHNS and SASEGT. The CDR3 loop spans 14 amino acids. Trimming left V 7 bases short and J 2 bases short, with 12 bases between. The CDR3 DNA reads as TGTGCCAGCACTAAGGGACGCCCTGGAAACACCATATATTTT. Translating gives CASTKGRPGNTIYF.

DNA of the CDR3: TGTGCCAGCAGTCTTACTAGCGGGGGGCCCTACAATGAGCAGTTCTTC. Translating it yields CASSLTSGGPYNEQFF. The chain uses TRBV11-2 and TRBJ2-1; 12 bases map to TRBD2. The CDR3 length is 16 residues. V lost 6 bases and J lost 2; bases outside the gene matches: 5. Germline V lookup: CDR1 SGHAT, CDR2 FQNNGV.

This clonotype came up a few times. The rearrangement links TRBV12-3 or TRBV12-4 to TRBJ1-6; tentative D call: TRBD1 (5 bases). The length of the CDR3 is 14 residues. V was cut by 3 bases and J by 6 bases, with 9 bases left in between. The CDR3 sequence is CASSLDGGNSPLHF. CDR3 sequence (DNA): TGTGCCAGCAGTTTGGACGGGGGTAATTCACCCCTCCACTTT.

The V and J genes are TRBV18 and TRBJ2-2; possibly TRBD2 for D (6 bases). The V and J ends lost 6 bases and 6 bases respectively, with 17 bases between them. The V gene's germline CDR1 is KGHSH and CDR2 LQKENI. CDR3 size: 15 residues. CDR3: CASSLMWRESGELFF. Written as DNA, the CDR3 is TGTGCCAGCTCCCTCATGTGGAGGGAGTCCGGGGAGCTGTTTTTT.

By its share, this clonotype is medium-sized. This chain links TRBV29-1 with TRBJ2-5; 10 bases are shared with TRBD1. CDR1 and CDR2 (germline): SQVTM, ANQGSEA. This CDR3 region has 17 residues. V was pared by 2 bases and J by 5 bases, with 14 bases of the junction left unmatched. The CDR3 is CSVEPRQGAEEAETQYF. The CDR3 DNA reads TGCAGCGTTGAACCTCGACAGGGGGCAGAGGAAGCGGAGACCCAGTACTTC.

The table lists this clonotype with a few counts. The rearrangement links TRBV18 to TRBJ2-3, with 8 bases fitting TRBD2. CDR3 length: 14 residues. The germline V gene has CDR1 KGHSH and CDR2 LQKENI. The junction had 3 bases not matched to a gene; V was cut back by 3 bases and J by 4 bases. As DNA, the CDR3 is TGTGCCAGCTCACCGGTCGGGGGGGCAGATACGCAGTATTTT. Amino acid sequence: CASSPVGGADTQYF. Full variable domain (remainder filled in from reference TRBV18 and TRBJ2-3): NAGVMQNPRHLVRRRGQEARLRCSPMKGHSHVYWYRQLPEEGLKFMVYLQKENIIDESGMPKERFSAEFPKEGPSILRIQQVVRGDSAAYFCASSPVGGADTQYFGPGTRLTVL.

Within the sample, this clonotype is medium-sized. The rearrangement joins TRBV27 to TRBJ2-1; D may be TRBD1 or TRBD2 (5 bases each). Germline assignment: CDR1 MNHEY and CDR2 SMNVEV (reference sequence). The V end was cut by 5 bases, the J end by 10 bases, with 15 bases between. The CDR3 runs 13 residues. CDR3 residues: CASSPIEGEEQFF. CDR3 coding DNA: TGTGCCAGCAGTCCTATAGAAGGGGAGGAGCAGTTCTTC.

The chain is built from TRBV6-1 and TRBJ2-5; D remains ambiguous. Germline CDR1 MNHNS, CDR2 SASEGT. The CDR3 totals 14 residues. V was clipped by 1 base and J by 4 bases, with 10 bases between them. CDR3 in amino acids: CASSEGWARETQYF. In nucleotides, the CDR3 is TGTGCCAGCAGTGAAGGGTGGGCCCGAGAGACCCAGTACTTC.

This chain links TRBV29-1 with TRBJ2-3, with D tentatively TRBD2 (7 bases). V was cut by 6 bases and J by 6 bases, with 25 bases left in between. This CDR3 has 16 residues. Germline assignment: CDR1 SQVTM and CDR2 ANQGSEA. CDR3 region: CSVHTRTSGGRDTQYF. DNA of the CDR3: TGCAGCGTCCACACTCGGACTAGTGGGGGGCGGGATACGCAGTATTTT.

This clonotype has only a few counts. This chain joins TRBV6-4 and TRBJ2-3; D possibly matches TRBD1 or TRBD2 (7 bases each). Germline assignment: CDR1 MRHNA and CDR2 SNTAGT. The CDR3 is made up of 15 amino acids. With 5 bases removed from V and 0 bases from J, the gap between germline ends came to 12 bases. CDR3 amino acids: CASSPGGGSTDTQYF. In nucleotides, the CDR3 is TGTGCCAGCAGTCCAGGGGGAGGGAGCACAGATACGCAGTATTTT.

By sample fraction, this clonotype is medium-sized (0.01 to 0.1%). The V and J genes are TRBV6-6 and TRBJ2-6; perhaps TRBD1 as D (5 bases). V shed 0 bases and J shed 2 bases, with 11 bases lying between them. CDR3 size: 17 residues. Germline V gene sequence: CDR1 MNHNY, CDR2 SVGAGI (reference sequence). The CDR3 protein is CASSYSAGWAGANVLTF. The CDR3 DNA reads TGTGCCAGCAGTTACTCGGCAGGGTGGGCTGGGGCCAACGTCCTGACTTTC.

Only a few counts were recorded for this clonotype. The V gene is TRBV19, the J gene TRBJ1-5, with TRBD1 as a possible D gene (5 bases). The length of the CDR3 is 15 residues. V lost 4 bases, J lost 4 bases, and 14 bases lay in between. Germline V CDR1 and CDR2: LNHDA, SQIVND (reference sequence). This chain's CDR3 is CASSREGVWNQPQHF. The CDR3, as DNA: TGTGCCAGTAGTAGAGAAGGGGTGTGGAATCAGCCCCAGCATTTT.

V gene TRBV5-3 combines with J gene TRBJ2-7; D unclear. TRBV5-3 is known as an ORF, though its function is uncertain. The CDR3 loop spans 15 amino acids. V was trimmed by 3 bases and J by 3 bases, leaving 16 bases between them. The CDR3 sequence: CARSWCEDGNYEQYF. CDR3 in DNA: TGTGCCAGAAGCTGGTGCGAGGACGGAAACTACGAGCAGTACTTC.

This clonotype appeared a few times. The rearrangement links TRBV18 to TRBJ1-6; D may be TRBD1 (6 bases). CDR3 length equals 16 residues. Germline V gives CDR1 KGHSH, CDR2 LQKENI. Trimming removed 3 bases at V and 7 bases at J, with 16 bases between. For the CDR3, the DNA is TGTGCCAGCTCACCCGCAAGTATGCAGGGGAATTCACCCCTCCACTTT. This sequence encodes CASSPASMQGNSPLHF.

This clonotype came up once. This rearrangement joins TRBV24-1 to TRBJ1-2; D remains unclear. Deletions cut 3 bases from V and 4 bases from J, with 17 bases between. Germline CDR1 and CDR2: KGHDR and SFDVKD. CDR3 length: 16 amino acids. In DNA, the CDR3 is TGTGCCACCAGTGATCGTCCGAGGGCTGTGAGCTATGGCTACACCTTC. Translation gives CATSDRPRAVSYGYTF.

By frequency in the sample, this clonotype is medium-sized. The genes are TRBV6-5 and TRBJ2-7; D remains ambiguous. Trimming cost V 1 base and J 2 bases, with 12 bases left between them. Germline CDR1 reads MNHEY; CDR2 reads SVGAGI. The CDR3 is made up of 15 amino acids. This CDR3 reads CASSYYGYLPYEQYV. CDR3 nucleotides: TGTGCCAGCAGTTACTACGGCTACCTCCCCTACGAGCAGTACGTC.

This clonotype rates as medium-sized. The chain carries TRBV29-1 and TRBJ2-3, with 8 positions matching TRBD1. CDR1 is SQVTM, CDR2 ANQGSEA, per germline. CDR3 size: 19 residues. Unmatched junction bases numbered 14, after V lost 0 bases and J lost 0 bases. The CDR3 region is CSVEDLATTDRGSTDTQYF. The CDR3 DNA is TGCAGCGTTGAAGATCTGGCTACCACCGACAGGGGTAGCACAGATACGCAGTATTTT.

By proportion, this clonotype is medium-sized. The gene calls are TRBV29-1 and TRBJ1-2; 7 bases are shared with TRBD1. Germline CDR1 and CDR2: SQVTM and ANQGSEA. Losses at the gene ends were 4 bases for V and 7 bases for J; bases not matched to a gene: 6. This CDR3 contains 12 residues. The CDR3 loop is CSVGGTVVGYTF. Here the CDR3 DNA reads TGCAGCGTTGGCGGGACAGTGGTTGGCTACACCTTC.

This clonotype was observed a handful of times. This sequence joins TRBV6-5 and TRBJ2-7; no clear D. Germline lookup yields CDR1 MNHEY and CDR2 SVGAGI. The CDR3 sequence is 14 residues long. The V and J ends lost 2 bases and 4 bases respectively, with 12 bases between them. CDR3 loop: CASSYDQVPYEQYV. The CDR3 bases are TGTGCCAGCAGTTACGACCAGGTCCCTTACGAGCAGTACGTC.

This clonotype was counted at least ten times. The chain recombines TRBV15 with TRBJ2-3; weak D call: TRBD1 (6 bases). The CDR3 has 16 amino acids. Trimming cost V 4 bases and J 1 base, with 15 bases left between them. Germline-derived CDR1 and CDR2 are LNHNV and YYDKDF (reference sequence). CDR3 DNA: TGTGCCACCAGCAAATCCCCAGGGGCGGGCACAGATACGCAGTATTTT. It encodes CATSKSPGAGTDTQYF.

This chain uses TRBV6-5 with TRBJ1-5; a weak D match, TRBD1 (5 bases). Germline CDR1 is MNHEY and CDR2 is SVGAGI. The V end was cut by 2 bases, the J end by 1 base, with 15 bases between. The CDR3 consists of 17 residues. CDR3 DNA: TGTGCCAGCAGTTACAAGTATCAGGGAGTGAGCAATCAGCCCCAGCATTTT. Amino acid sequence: CASSYKYQGVSNQPQHF.

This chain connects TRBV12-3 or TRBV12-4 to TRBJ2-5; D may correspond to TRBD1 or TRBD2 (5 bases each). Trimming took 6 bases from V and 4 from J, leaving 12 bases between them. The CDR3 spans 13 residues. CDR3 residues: CASRQWGRETQYF. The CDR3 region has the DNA TGTGCCAGCAGGCAATGGGGACGAGAGACCCAGTACTTC.

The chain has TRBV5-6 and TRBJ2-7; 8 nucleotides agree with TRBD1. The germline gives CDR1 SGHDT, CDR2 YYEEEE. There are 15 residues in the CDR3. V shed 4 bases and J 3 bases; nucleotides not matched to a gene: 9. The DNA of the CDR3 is TGTGCCAGCAGCCCGGTGGTACAGGGGGTCTACGAGCAGTACGTC. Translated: CASSPVVQGVYEQYV.

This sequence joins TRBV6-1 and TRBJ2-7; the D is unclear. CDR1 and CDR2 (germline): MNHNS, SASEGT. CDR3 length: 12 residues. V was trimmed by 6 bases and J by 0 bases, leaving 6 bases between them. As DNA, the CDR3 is TGTGCCAGCAGAGAGAGCTCCTACGAGCAGTACGTC. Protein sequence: CASRESSYEQYV.

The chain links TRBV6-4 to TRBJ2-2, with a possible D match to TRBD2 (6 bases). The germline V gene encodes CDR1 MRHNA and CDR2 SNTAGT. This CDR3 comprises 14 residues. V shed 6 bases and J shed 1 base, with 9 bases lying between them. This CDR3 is CASRVTRNTGELFF. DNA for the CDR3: TGTGCCAGCAGAGTGACTAGGAACACCGGGGAGCTGTTTTTT.

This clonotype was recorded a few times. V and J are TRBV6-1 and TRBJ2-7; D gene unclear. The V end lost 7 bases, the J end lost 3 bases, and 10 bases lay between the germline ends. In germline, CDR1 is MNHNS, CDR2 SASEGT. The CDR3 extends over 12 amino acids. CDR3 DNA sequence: TGTGCCAGCATCTCGCCTTTCTACGAGCAGTACGTC. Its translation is CASISPFYEQYV.

The CDR3 loop reads CASSLGDRSNVLTF. CDR3 sequence (DNA): TGCGCCAGCAGTCTAGGGGACAGGTCCAACGTCCTGACTTTC. The chain recombines TRBV5-1 with TRBJ2-6, with 8 bases identical to TRBD1. The CDR3 extends over 14 amino acids. The V and J ends lost 5 bases and 8 bases, in that order; junction bases with no gene match: 6. The germline CDR1 and CDR2 sequences are SGHRS and YFSETQ.

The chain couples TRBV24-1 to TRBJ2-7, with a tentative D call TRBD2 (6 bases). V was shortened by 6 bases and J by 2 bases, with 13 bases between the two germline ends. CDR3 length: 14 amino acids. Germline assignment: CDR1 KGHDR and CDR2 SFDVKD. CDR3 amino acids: CATSSGTYPYEQYF. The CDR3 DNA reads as TGTGCCACCAGTTCCGGGACTTACCCCTACGAGCAGTACTTC.